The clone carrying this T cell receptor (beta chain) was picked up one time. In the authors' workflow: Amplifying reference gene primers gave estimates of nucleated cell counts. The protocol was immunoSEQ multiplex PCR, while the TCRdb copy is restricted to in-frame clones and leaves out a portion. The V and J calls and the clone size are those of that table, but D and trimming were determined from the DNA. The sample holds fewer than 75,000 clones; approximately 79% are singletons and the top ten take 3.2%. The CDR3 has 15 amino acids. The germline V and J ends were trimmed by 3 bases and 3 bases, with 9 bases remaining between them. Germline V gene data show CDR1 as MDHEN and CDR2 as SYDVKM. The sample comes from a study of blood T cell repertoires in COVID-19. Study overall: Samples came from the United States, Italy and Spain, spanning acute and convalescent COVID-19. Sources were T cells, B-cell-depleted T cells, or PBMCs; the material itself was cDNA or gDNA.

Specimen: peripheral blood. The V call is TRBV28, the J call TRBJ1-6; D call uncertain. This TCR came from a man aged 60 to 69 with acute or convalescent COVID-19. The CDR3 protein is CASSFVRLYNSPLHF. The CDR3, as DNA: TGTGCCAGCAGTTTCGTCAGACTCTATAATTCACCCCTCCACTTT.